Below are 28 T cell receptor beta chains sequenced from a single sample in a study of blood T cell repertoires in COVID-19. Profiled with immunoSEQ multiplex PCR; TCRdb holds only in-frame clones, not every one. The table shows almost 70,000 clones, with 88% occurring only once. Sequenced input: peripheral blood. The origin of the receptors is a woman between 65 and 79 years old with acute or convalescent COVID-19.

The CDR3: CATRREGSTDTQYF. In DNA, the CDR3 is TGTGCCACCAGGAGGGAGGGTAGCACAGATACGCAGTATTTT. The gene calls are TRBV15 and TRBJ2-3; 7 bases line up with TRBD2. CDR1 and CDR2 from the germline V gene are LNHNV and YYDKDF (reference sequence). The CDR3 is made up of 14 amino acids. J was trimmed by 0 bases and V by 6 bases; bases with no gene match: 3.

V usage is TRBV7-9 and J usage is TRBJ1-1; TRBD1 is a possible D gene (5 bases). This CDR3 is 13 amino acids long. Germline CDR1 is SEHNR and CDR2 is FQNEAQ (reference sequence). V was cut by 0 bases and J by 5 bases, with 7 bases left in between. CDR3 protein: CASSLAGQTEAFF. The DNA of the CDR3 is TGTGCCAGCAGCTTAGCGGGGCAGACTGAAGCTTTCTTT.

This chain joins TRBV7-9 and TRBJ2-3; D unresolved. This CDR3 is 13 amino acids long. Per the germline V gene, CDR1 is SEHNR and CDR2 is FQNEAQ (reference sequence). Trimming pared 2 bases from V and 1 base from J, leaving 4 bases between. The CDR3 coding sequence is TGTGCCAGCAGCTTATCGGGCACAGATACGCAGTATTTT. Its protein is CASSLSGTDTQYF.

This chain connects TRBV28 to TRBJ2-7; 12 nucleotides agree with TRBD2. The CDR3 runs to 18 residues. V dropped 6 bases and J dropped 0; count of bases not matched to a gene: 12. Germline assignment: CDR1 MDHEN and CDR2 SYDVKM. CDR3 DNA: TGTGCCAGCAGCCCTACTAGCGGGAGGCCCCCCCTCTCCTACGAGCAGTACTTC. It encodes CASSPTSGRPPLSYEQYF.

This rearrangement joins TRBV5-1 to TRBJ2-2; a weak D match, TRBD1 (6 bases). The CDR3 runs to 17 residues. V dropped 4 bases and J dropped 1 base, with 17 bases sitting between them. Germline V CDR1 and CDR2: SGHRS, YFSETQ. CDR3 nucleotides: TGCGCCAGCAGCCTAAACCCAGACAGGAGGAACACCGGGGAGCTGTTTTTT. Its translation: CASSLNPDRRNTGELFF.

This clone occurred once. The CDR3 region has the DNA TGTGCCAGCAGTCCCGGGGGTGCAACTAATGAAAAACTGTTTTTT. Amino acid sequence: CASSPGGATNEKLFF. The J gene is TRBJ1-4, the V gene TRBV28; a weak D match, TRBD1 (5 bases). Trimming cost V 5 bases and J 0 bases, with 10 bases left between them. The germline CDR1 and CDR2 sequences are MDHEN and SYDVKM. The CDR3 extends over 15 amino acids.

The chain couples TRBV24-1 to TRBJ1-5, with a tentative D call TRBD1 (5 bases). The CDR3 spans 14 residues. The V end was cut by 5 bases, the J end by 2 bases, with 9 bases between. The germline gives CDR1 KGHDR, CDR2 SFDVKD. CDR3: CATSGGGGNQPQHF. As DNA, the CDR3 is TGTGCCACCAGTGGGGGGGGTGGCAATCAGCCCCAGCATTTT.

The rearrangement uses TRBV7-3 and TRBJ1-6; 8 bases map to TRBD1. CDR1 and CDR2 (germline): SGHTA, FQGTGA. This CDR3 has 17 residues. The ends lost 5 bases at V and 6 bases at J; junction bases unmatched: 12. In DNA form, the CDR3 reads TGTGCCAGCAGCCCTACCGGGACAGGACCCTCTAATTCACCCCTCCACTTT. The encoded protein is CASSPTGTGPSNSPLHF.

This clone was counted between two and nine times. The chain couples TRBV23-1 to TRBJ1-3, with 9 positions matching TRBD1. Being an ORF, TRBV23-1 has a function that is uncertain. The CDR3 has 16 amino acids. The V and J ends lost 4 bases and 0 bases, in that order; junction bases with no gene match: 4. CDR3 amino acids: CASSRTGAASGNTIYF. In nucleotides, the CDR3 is TGCGCCAGCAGTCGGACAGGGGCAGCCTCTGGAAACACCATATATTTT.

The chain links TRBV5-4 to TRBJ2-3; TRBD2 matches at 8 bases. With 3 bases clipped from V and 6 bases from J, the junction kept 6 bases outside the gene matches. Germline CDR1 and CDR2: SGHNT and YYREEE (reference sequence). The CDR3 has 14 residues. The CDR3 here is CASSYGGAADTQYF. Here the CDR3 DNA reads TGTGCCAGCAGCTACGGGGGGGCCGCGGATACGCAGTATTTT.

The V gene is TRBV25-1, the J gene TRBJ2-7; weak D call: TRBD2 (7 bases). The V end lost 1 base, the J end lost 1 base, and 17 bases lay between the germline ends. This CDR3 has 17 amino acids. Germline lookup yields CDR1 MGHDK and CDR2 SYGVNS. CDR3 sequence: CASSELGRGGGSYEQYF. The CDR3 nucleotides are TGTGCCAGCAGTGAATTGGGTCGCGGGGGCGGGTCCTACGAGCAGTACTTC.

CDR3 nucleotide sequence: TGTGCCAGCAGTTATTCGGGGGCGGGAGCCTACGAGCAGTACTTC. It is translated as CASSYSGAGAYEQYF. V gene TRBV6-5 combines with J gene TRBJ2-7, with D possibly matching TRBD2 (7 bases). With 3 bases removed from V and 2 bases from J, the gap between germline ends came to 14 bases. CDR1 MNHEY and CDR2 SVGAGI come from the germline V gene. The CDR3 loop spans 15 amino acids.

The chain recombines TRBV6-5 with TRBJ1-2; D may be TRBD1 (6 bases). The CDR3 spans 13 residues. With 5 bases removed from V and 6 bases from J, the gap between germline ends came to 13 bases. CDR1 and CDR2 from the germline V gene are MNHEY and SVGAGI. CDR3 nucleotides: TGTGCCAGCAGTCCCGCAGGGGAGCATGGCTACACCTTC. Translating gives CASSPAGEHGYTF.

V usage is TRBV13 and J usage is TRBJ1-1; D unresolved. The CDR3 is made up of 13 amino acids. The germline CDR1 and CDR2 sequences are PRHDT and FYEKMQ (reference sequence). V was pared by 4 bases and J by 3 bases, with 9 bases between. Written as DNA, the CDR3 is TGTGCCAGCAGCTCACACGTGGACACTGAAGCTTTCTTT. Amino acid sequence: CASSSHVDTEAFF.

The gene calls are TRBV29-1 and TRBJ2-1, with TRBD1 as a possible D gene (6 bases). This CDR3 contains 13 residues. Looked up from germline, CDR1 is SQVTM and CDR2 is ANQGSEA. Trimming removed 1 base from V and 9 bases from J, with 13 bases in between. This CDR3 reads CSVEAYREGEQFF. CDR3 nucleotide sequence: TGCAGCGTTGAAGCTTACAGGGAAGGTGAGCAGTTCTTC.

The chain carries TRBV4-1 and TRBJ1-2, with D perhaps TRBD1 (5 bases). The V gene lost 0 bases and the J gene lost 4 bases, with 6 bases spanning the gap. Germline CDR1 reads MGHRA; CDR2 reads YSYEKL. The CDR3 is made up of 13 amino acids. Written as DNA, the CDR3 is TGCGCCAGCAGCCAAGACAGGGCCTATGGCTACACCTTC. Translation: CASSQDRAYGYTF.

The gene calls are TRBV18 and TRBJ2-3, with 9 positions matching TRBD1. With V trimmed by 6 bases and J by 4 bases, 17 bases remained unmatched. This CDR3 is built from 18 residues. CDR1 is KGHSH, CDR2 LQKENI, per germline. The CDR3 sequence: CASSTNDRGTEEADTQYF. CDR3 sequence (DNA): TGTGCCAGCTCTACCAACGACAGGGGGACAGAGGAGGCAGATACGCAGTATTTT.

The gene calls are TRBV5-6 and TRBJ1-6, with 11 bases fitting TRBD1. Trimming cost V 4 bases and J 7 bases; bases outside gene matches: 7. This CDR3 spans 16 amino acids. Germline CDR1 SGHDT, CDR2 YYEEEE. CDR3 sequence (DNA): TGTGCCAGCAGCCTAACTGGGACAGGGGGGAATTCACCCCTCCACTTT. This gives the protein CASSLTGTGGNSPLHF.

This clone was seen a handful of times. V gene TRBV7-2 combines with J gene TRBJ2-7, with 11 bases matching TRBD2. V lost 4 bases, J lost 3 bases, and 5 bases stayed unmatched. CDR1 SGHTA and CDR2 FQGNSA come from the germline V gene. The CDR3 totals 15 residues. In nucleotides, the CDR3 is TGTGCCAGCAGCTGGGTACTAGCGGGGGTCTACGAGCAGTACTTC. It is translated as CASSWVLAGVYEQYF.

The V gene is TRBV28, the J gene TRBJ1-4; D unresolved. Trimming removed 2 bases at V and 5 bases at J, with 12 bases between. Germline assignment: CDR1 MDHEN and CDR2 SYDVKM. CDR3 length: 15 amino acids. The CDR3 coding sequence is TGTGCCAGCAGTTTAGAGGGAAGTTTAAATGAAAAACTGTTTTTT. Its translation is CASSLEGSLNEKLFF.

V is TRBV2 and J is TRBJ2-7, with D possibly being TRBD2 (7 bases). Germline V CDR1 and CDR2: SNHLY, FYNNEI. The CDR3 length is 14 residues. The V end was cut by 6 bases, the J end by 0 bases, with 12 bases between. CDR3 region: CASRDRTSSYEQYF. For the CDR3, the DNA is TGTGCCAGCAGAGACAGGACTAGCTCCTACGAGCAGTACTTC. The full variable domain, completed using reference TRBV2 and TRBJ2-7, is EPEVTQTPSHQVTQMGQEVILRCVPISNHLYFYWYRQILGQKVEFLVSFYNNEISEKSEIFDDQFSVERPDGSNFTLKIRSTKLEDSAMYFCASRDRTSSYEQYFGPGTRLTVT.

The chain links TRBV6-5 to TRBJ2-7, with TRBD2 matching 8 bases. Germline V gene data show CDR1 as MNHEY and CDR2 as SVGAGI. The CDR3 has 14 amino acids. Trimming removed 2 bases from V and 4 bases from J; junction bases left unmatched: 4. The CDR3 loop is CASSYGAGAYEQYF. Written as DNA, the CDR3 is TGTGCCAGCAGTTACGGAGCGGGAGCATACGAGCAGTACTTC.

The CDR3: CASSSDKRKGYGYTF. In DNA form, the CDR3 reads TGTGCCAGCAGCTCGGACAAGAGGAAGGGCTATGGCTACACCTTC. The rearrangement uses TRBV9 and TRBJ1-2; D perhaps matches TRBD1 (5 bases). CDR3 size: 15 residues. Germline V gene data show CDR1 as SGDLS and CDR2 as YYNGEE. Trimming shortened V by 4 bases and J by 4 bases, and 17 bases separated the two germline ends.

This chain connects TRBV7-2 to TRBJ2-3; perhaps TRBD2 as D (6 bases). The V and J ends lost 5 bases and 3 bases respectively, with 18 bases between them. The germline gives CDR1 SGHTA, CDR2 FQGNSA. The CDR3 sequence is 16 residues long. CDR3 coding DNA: TGTGCCAGCAGCAGCCAGGGAGGAGGTGGGACAGATACGCAGTATTTT. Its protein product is CASSSQGGGGTDTQYF.

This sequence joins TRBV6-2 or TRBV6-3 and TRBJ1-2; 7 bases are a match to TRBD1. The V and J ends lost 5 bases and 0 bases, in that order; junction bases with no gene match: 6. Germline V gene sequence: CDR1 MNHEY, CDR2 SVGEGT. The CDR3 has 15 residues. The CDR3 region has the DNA TGTGCCAGCAGTCGGGACAGTGATCCTAACTATGGCTACACCTTC. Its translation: CASSRDSDPNYGYTF.

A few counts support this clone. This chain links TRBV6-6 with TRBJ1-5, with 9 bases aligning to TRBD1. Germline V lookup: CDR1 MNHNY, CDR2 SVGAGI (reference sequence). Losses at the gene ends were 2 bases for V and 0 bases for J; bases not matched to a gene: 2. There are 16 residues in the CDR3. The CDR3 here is CASSYGDRASNQPQHF. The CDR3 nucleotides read TGTGCCAGCAGTTACGGGGACAGGGCTAGCAATCAGCCCCAGCATTTT.

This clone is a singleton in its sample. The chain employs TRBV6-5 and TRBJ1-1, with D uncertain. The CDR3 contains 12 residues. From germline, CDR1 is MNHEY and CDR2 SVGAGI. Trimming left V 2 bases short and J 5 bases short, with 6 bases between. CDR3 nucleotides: TGTGCCAGCAGTTACCCCCCTACTGAAGCTTTCTTT. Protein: CASSYPPTEAFF.

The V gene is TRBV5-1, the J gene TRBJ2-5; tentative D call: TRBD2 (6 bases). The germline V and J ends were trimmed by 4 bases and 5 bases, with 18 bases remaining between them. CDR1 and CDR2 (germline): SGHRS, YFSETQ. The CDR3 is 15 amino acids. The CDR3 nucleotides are TGCGCCAGCAGCCCTACTAGCCTTCTCACGGAGACCCAGTACTTC. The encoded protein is CASSPTSLLTETQYF.